This T cell receptor beta chain was sequenced during a study of blood T cell repertoires in COVID-19. TCRdb's table, derived via immunoSEQ multiplex PCR, lists solely in-frame clones and lacks some. Of some 300,000 clones listed, nearly 90% are singletons. The sequencing sample was made of PBMCs or T cells enriched from blood (not recorded which). The clonotype originates from a woman between 18 and 29 years old with acute COVID-19.

The CDR3 protein is CATSRQNQPQHF. The CDR3 nucleotides read TGTGCCACCAGCAGGCAGAATCAGCCCCAGCATTTT. This sequence joins TRBV15 and TRBJ1-5; D gene ambiguous. Per germline, CDR1 LNHNV and CDR2 YYDKDF (reference sequence). Trimming pared 3 bases from V and 4 bases from J, leaving 4 bases between. The CDR3 covers 12 residues.